These T cell receptor beta chains were read from a single sample in a study of blood T cell repertoires in COVID-19. Data came from immunoSEQ multiplex PCR; TCRdb stores just in-frame clones and leaves some out. The data show hundreds of thousands of clones, approximately 90% seen once. Sequenced input: PBMCs or T cells enriched from blood (not recorded which). The receptors were sampled from a woman aged 55 to 70 in a cohort exposed to, infected with or recovered from COVID-19 (not recorded which). Each CDR3 is given with its conserved first and last residue. The D gene is left open where the match is weak. The size field is filled for only some rows; it gives once, few, many or a size class.

abundance,v_gene,d_gene,j_gene,CDR3nt,CDR3aa
NA,TRBV2,NA,TRBJ2-7,TGTGCTTGCAAGCCGGGATTGGCCCCCTACGAGCAGTACTTC,CACKPGLAPYEQYF
NA,TRBV28,NA,TRBJ1-2,TGTGCCAGCATCAGGGGAGGGGGAGGTGGCTACACCTTC,CASIRGGGGGYTF
NA,TRBV9,NA,TRBJ2-7,TGTGCCAGCAGCGTAGGTTCTGGTATAGAGGAGCAGTACTTC,CASSVGSGIEEQYF
NA,TRBV10-2,TRBD2,TRBJ2-5,TGCGCCAGGGGCGGGAAGGCGGGAGGGCCGAAGACCCAGTACTTC,CARGGKAGGPKTQYF
NA,TRBV27,TRBD1,TRBJ2-1,TGTGCCAGCAGTGGAGGGACAGGGGTAGTCAATGAGCAGTTCTTC,CASSGGTGVVNEQFF
NA,TRBV7-3,NA,TRBJ1-2,TGTGCCAGCAGCTTAAGGGAGGGCTATGGCTACACCTTC,CASSLREGYGYTF
NA,TRBV6-2/TRBV6-3,TRBD1,TRBJ2-2,TGTGCCAGCAGTTCCCACATCCAGGGGGCGAGGACCGGGGAGCTGTTTTTT,CASSSHIQGARTGELFF
NA,TRBV7-6,TRBD1,TRBJ2-7,TGTGCCAGCAGCTCAGGGACAGGGTTTATTTACGAGCAGTACTTC,CASSSGTGFIYEQYF
once,TRBV28,TRBD2,TRBJ2-1,TGTGCCAGCAGCCCCGGACTAGCGGGAGGGCCGTGGGAGCAGTTCTTC,CASSPGLAGGPWEQFF
NA,TRBV5-1,NA,TRBJ1-5,TGCGCCAGCAGCTTGGCCGAAGGGGCGGGCAATCAGCCCCAGCATTTT,CASSLAEGAGNQPQHF
NA,TRBV4-1,TRBD2,TRBJ2-1,TGCGCCAGCAGCCAAGTGCTAGCGGGAATCAATGAGCAGTTCTTC,CASSQVLAGINEQFF
once,TRBV30,TRBD1,TRBJ1-3,TGTGCCTGGAGTACAGGGGGCTCCGCTGGAAACACCATATATTTT,CAWSTGGSAGNTIYF
NA,TRBV19,TRBD1,TRBJ2-6,TGTGCCAGTAGTACCCAGGGGGCGGAGGCCAACGTCCTGACTTTC,CASSTQGAEANVLTF
NA,TRBV6-5,TRBD1,TRBJ1-1,TGTGCCAGCAGTTCGGGACAGGGAAACACTGAAGCTTTCTTT,CASSSGQGNTEAFF
NA,TRBV28,NA,TRBJ2-1,TGTGCCACCCAGACAGGATGGAATGAGCAGTTCTTC,CATQTGWNEQFF
once,TRBV7-2,NA,TRBJ2-1,TGTGCCAGCAGCTTAGCGCTGAGTGAGCAGTTCTTC,CASSLALSEQFF
NA,TRBV5-4,TRBD1,TRBJ1-2,TGTGCCAGCAGCTTCGGGGCCAGACAGGGAAATGGCTACACCTTC,CASSFGARQGNGYTF
once,TRBV7-2,TRBD2,TRBJ2-7,TGTGCCAGCAGCCCTAGGCGCGGGAGGACCTCCTACGAGCAGTACTTC,CASSPRRGRTSYEQYF
NA,TRBV5-1,TRBD2,TRBJ2-1,TGCGCCAGCAGCACCTCCCCGGGACTAGTATACAATGAGCAGTTCTTC,CASSTSPGLVYNEQFF
few,TRBV7-9,TRBD2,TRBJ2-7,TGTGCCAGCAGCCCCAGATTGACTAGCGGGAATTCCCGCGAGCAGTACTTC,CASSPRLTSGNSREQYF
NA,TRBV2,NA,TRBJ2-7,TGTGCCGGCAGGGCAGGATCCTACGAGCAGTACTTC,CAGRAGSYEQYF
NA,TRBV10-2,NA,TRBJ2-1,TGCGCCAGCAGGGCTGATGTGACTAGCTACAATGAGCAGTTCTTC,CASRADVTSYNEQFF
once,TRBV5-1,TRBD1,TRBJ1-2,TGCGCCAGCAGCGCCGGGACAGGGGAGCGAAATGGCTACACCTTC,CASSAGTGERNGYTF
NA,TRBV28,NA,TRBJ1-2,TGTGCCACGGACATAAACTATGGCTACACCTTC,CATDINYGYTF
NA,TRBV7-8,TRBD1,TRBJ1-4,TGTGCCAGCAGCTTATATCCCGGGACAGGGCGTGAAAAACTGTTTTTT,CASSLYPGTGREKLFF
NA,TRBV28,TRBD1,TRBJ2-5,TGTGCCAGCAGTCTCGCACGGACAGGGCAAGAGACCCAGTACTTC,CASSLARTGQETQYF
NA,TRBV19,NA,TRBJ1-3,TGTGCCAGTAGTGAATGGGACATATCGCGTATAACCTCTGGAAACACCATATATTTT,CASSEWDISRITSGNTIYF
NA,TRBV6-4,TRBD1,TRBJ2-7,TGTGCCAGCAGGGGTTTTGGGACAGAGACCTACGAGCAGTACTTC,CASRGFGTETYEQYF
NA,TRBV7-3,TRBD1,TRBJ2-5,TGTGCCAGCAGCCGGACAGGGGGCAGGGAGACCCAGTACTTC,CASSRTGGRETQYF
NA,TRBV9,TRBD2,TRBJ2-1,TGTGCCAGCAGCGCGGATTGGCTAGCGGGAGCCAATGAGCAGTTCTTC,CASSADWLAGANEQFF
NA,TRBV7-3,NA,TRBJ1-2,TGTGCCAGCAGCCCCCAGGGGACTAATGATGGCTACACCTTC,CASSPQGTNDGYTF
NA,TRBV20-1,TRBD1,TRBJ1-4,TGCAGTGCTAGTGCCCGACAGGGGGGGAATGAAAAACTGTTTTTT,CSASARQGGNEKLFF
NA,TRBV7-9,NA,TRBJ2-7,TGTGCCAGCAGCCCCCCTAAGTACGAGCAGTACTTC,CASSPPKYEQYF
NA,TRBV13,TRBD2,TRBJ2-7,TGTGCCAGCACCTCAGCGGGAGGGTTCTACGAGCAGTACTTC,CASTSAGGFYEQYF
NA,TRBV19,NA,TRBJ1-4,TGTGCCAGTAGTATCGGCTCTGGGGGGTATGAAAAACTGTTTTTT,CASSIGSGGYEKLFF
NA,TRBV7-3,TRBD2,TRBJ2-1,TGTGCCAGCAGCTTAACGCTGGGGACTAGCGGTAACAATGAGCAGTTCTTC,CASSLTLGTSGNNEQFF
NA,TRBV7-2,NA,TRBJ1-5,TGTGCCAGCAGCTTAGGGTCAGGGGCCCGAAATCAGCCCCAGCATTTT,CASSLGSGARNQPQHF
NA,TRBV9,NA,TRBJ1-6,TGTGCCAGCAGCTCCTCTTCCCCTAATTCACCCCTCCACTTT,CASSSSSPNSPLHF
NA,TRBV5-1,NA,TRBJ2-7,TGCGCCAGCAGCTTTGGACTTACCTACGAGCAGTACTTC,CASSFGLTYEQYF
NA,TRBV19,NA,TRBJ2-2,TGTGCCAGTTGCAGGACACTCAACACCGGGGAGCTGTTTTTT,CASCRTLNTGELFF
NA,TRBV15,NA,TRBJ1-2,TGTGCCACCAGCAGAGATAACGGGGGAGGCTATGGCTACACCTTC,CATSRDNGGGYGYTF
NA,TRBV20-1,NA,TRBJ2-1,TGCAGTGCTAGTTCCGGAATGGAGAGCGATGAGCAGTTCTTC,CSASSGMESDEQFF
NA,TRBV19,TRBD1,TRBJ1-5,TGTGCCAGTAGTATAGCCAACAGGGGGAACAATCAGCCCCAGCATTTT,CASSIANRGNNQPQHF
NA,TRBV4-3,TRBD2,TRBJ2-2,TGCGCCAGCAGCCCCGGACTAGCGGGAACCGGGGAGCTGTTTTTT,CASSPGLAGTGELFF
once,TRBV6-4,NA,TRBJ2-3,TGTGCCAGCAGCTCGACAGCTAGCACAGATACGCAGTATTTT,CASSSTASTDTQYF
once,TRBV6-1,NA,TRBJ2-7,TGTGCCAGCAGTTCCACCGCGGGGCCCACCTACGAGCAGTACTTC,CASSSTAGPTYEQYF
NA,TRBV10-3,NA,TRBJ1-5,TGTGCCATCAGTGGACAGCAGGATCAGCCCCAGCATTTT,CAISGQQDQPQHF
NA,TRBV18,TRBD1,TRBJ1-1,TGTGCCAGCTCACCACCCCGACAGGGTAAGATAGCTGAAGCTTTCTTT,CASSPPRQGKIAEAFF
NA,TRBV6-6,NA,TRBJ2-3,TGTGCCAGCAGCCTCCTTAAGACAGGCACAGATACGCAGTATTTT,CASSLLKTGTDTQYF
once,TRBV9,TRBD2,TRBJ2-1,TGTGCCAGCAGCCCGACTAGCGGGCCCTACAATGAGCAGTTCTTC,CASSPTSGPYNEQFF
NA,TRBV5-1,TRBD1,TRBJ2-2,TGCGCCAGCAGCTTCTGGGACAGAGACACCGGGGAGCTGTTTTTT,CASSFWDRDTGELFF